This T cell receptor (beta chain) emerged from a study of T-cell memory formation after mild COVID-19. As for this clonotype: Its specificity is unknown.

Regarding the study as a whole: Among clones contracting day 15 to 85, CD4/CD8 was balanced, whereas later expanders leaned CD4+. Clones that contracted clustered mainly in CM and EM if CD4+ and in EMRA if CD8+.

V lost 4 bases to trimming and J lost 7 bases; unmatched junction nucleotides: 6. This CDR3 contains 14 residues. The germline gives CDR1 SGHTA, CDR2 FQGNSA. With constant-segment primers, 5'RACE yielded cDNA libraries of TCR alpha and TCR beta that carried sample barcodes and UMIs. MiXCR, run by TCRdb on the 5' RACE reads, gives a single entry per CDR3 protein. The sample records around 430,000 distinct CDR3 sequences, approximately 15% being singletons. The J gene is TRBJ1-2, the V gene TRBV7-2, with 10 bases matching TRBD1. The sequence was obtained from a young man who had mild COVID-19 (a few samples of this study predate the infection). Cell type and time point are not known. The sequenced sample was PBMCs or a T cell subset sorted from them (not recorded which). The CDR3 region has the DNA TGTGCCAGCAGCTCGAGGACAGGGGGGACTGGCTACACCTTC. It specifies CASSSRTGGTGYTF.